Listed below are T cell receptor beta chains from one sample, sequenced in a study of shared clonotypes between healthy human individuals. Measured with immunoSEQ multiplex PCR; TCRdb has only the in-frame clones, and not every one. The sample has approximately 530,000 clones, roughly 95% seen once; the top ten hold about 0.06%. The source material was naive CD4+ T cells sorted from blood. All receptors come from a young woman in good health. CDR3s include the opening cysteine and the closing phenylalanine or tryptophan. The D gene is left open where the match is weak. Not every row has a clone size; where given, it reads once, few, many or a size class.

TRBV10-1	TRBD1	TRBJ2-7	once	TGCGCCAGCAGTGAAGGGACAGGGCCCATCGAGCAGTACTTC	CASSEGTGPIEQYF
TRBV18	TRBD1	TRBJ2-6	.	TGTGCCAGCTCATCGAGGGACAGGGCAAGCTCTGGGGCCAACGTCCTGACTTTC	CASSSRDRASSGANVLTF
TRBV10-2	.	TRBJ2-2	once	TGCGCCAGCAGGTTTCCCCGGGAGAGGGGGGAGCTGTTTTTT	CASRFPRERGELFF
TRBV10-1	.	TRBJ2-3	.	TGCGCCACCGCTGCTAGGATGGGTTCAGATGCGCAGTATTTT	CATAARMGSDAQYF
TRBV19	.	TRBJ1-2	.	TGTGCCAGTAGCACGCGGCCCTACTATGGCTACACCTTC	CASSTRPYYGYTF
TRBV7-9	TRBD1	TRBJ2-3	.	TGTGCCAGCAGCTTGCCCGGGACAGGGGGATTGGCAGATACGCAGTATTTT	CASSLPGTGGLADTQYF
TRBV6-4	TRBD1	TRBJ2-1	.	TGTGCCAGCAGCGAGACAGGGGGATACAATGAGCAGTTCTTC	CASSETGGYNEQFF
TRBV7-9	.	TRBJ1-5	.	TGTGCCAGCAGCTATGGACACTCAAGCAATCAGCCCCAGCATTTT	CASSYGHSSNQPQHF
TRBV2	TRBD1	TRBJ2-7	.	TGTGCCAGCAGTTCGGACAGGGACTACGAGCAGTACTTC	CASSSDRDYEQYF
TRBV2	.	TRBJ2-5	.	TGTGCCAGCAGTGAAGGGGCGATACAAGAGACCCAGTACTTC	CASSEGAIQETQYF
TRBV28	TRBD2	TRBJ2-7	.	TGTGCCAGCAGTCCCTCGGGGGGGTACGAGCAGTACTTC	CASSPSGGYEQYF
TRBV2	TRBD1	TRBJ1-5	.	TGTGCCAGCAGTACAGGGGGGTTCGAGAGTCAGCCCCAGCATTTT	CASSTGGFESQPQHF
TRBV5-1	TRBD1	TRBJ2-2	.	TGCGCCAGCAGCGGAGGGACAGGGTGGGCCGGGGAGCTGTTTTTT	CASSGGTGWAGELFF
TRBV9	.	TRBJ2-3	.	TGTGCCAGCTCGACGGACTCTGATACGCAGTATTTT	CASSTDSDTQYF
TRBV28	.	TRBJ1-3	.	TGTGCCAGCCAGGGAACCTCTGGAAACACCATATATTTT	CASQGTSGNTIYF
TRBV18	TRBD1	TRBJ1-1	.	TGTGCCAGCTCATTGGACAGGGAGGGCACTGAAGCTTTCTTT	CASSLDREGTEAFF
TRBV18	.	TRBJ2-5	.	TGTGCCAGCTCGTACCGGGACAACCCTGGAGAGACCCAGTACTTC	CASSYRDNPGETQYF
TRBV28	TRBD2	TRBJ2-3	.	TGTGCCAGCAGTTTCCCCGGGACTAGCGGGGGTCAGTATTTT	CASSFPGTSGGQYF
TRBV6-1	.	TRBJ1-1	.	TGTGCCAGCCCGATATGGGAGGGGATTACCACTGAAGCTTTCTTT	CASPIWEGITTEAFF
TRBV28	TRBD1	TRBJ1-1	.	TGTGCCAGCAGTTTCCCGGGACAGGCCCCCAACACTGAAGCTTTCTTT	CASSFPGQAPNTEAFF
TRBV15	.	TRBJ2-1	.	TGTGCCACCAGCAGAGGGTCGGCAGGCCACAATGAGCAGTTCTTC	CATSRGSAGHNEQFF
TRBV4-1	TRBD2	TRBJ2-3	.	TGCGCCAGCAGCCTACTAGCGACTAGCACAGATACGCAGTATTTT	CASSLLATSTDTQYF
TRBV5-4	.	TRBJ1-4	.	TGTGCCAGCAGCTTGGCCGGGGCGGGGAGTGAAAAGCTGTTTTTT	CASSLAGAGSEKLFF
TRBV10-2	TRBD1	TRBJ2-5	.	TGCGCCAGCACCTCTGGGGCAGGGGGCTCCCTGAGGGGGACCCAGTACTTC	CASTSGAGGSLRGTQYF
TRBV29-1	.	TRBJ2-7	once	TGCAGCGTTATCCCGGACGTGTACGAGCAGTACTTC	CSVIPDVYEQYF
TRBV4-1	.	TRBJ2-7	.	TGCGCCAGCAGCCAAGTAGCCGGGGGCTTCTCCTACGAGCAGTACTTC	CASSQVAGGFSYEQYF
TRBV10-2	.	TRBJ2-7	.	TGCGCCAGCAGTAAGACCGGGACGACCTCCGAGCAGTACTTC	CASSKTGTTSEQYF
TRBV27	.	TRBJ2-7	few	TGTGCCAGCAGTTCCCACCACCTCCCCAACGAGCAGTACTTC	CASSSHHLPNEQYF
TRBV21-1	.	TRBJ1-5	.	TGTGCCAGCAGGTACCCTCGGTGCAATCAGCCCCAGCATTTT	CASRYPRCNQPQHF
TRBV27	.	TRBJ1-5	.	TGTGCCAGCACCCCTCCAGGGAGTTATCAGCCCCAGCATTTT	CASTPPGSYQPQHF
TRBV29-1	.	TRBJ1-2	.	TGCAGCGTCAGTGACACCATAGTTGGCTACACCTTC	CSVSDTIVGYTF
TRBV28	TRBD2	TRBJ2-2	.	TGTGCCAGCAGTTTAGGGGGGGTCAAAGGGGAGCTGTTTTTT	CASSLGGVKGELFF
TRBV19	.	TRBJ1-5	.	TGTGCCAGTAGTAGAGAGGGAGGAAACAATCAGCCCCAGCATTTT	CASSREGGNNQPQHF
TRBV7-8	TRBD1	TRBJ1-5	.	TGTGCCAGCAGCTTAGCGCGGGGGACAGGGGCCAATCAGCCCCAGCATTTT	CASSLARGTGANQPQHF
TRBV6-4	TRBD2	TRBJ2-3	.	TGTGCCAGCAGTGAACTAGCGGGAGGGCCTCCGTATTTT	CASSELAGGPPYF
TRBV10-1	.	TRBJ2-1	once	TGCGCCAGCAGTGATAGGCAGGGGAAGGGGAATGAGCAGTTCTTC	CASSDRQGKGNEQFF
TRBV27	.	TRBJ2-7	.	TGTGCCAGCAGGTCAGGGGTCTACGAGCAGTACTTC	CASRSGVYEQYF
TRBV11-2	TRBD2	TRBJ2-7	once	TGTGCCAGCAGCCTAGCGGGAGGTCCCTACGAGCAGTACTTC	CASSLAGGPYEQYF
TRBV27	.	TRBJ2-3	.	TGTGCCAGCAGTCCACCTTTTCGAGCGGCTAGCACAGATACGCAGTATTTT	CASSPPFRAASTDTQYF
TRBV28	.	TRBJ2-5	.	TGTGCCAGCAGTGAAAGCGGGTACGAGGGAGAGACCCAGTACTTC	CASSESGYEGETQYF
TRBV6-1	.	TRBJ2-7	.	TGTGCCAGCAGTGAGAGGAGGGCCGACTACGAGCAGTACTTC	CASSERRADYEQYF
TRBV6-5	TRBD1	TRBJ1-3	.	TGTGCCAGCAGTTACTCAGACAGGGACTCTGGAAACACCATATATTTT	CASSYSDRDSGNTIYF
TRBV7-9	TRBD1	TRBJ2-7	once	TGTGCCAGCAGCTTGATTAGGGGGCCCGACGAGCAGTACTTC	CASSLIRGPDEQYF
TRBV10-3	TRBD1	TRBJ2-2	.	TGTGCCACCGGACAGGGGTACACCGGGGAGCTGTTTTTT	CATGQGYTGELFF
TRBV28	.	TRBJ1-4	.	TGTGCCAGCAGCCGAGGACCCAAGGCAGGGGAAAAACTGTTTTTT	CASSRGPKAGEKLFF
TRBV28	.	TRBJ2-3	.	TGTGCCAGCAGTTCCACGTTCTCAGATACGCAGTATTTT	CASSSTFSDTQYF
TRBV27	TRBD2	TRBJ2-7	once	TGTGCCAGCTCCCCGGCGAAAGCGGGAAGACGGGGCGAGCAGTACTTC	CASSPAKAGRRGEQYF
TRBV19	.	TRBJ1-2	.	TGTGCCAGTAGTCCGAACTTCCTAGGCGGAGGAAACTATGGCTACACCTTC	CASSPNFLGGGNYGYTF
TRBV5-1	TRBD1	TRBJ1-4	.	TGCGCCAGCAGCTTGGGAGGGACAGGGGGCGAGGATGAAAAACTGTTTTTT	CASSLGGTGGEDEKLFF
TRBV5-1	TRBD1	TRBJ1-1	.	TGCGCCAGCAGCTTTGGGGGACAGGGCACAAACACTGAAGCTTTCTTT	CASSFGGQGTNTEAFF
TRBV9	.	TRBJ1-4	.	TGTGCCAGCAGCGCCTGGGGACGGAGTAATGAAAAACTGTTTTTT	CASSAWGRSNEKLFF
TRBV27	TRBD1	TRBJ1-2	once	TGTGCCAGCAGTTTGACAGGGGTTAGTGGCTACACCTTC	CASSLTGVSGYTF
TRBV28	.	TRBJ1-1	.	TGTGCCAGCAGTTTGGGGGGGGCATGGACTGAAGCTTTCTTT	CASSLGGAWTEAFF
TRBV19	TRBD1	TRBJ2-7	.	TGTGCCAGTAGTCCAGACAGGGGGAGCCTCTACGAGCAGTACTTC	CASSPDRGSLYEQYF
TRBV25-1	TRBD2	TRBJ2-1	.	TGTGCCAGCAGTGAGTTATTTACTAGCGGGGAAGACAATGAGCAGTTCTTC	CASSELFTSGEDNEQFF
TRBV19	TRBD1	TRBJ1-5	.	TGTGCCAGTAGGAAGGACAGGGGTAATCAGCCCCAGCATTTT	CASRKDRGNQPQHF